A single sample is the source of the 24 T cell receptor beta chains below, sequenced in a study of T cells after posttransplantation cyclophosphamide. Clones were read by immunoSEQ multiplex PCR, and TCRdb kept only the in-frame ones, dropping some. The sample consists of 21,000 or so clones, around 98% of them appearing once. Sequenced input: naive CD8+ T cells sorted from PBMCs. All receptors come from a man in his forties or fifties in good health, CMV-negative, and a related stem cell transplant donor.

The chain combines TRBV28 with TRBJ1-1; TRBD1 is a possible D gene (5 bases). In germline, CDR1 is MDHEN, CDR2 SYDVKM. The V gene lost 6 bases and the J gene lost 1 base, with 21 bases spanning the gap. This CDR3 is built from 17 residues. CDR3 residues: CASRQGIGLGGNTEAFF. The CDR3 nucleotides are TGTGCCAGCAGACAAGGTATCGGTTTGGGGGGGAACACTGAAGCTTTCTTT. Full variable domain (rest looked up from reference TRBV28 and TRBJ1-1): DVKVTQSSRYLVKRTGEKVFLECVQDMDHENMFWYRQDPGLGLRLIYFSYDVKMKEKGDIPEGYSVSREKKERFSLILESASTNQTSMYLCASRQGIGLGGNTEAFFGQGTRLTVV.

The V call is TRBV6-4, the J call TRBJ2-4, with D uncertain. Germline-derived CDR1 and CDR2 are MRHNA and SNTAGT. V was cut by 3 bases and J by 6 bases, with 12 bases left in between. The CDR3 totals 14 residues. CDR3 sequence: CASSESGYGNIQYF. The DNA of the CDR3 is TGTGCCAGCAGTGAGTCAGGTTACGGAAACATTCAGTACTTC.

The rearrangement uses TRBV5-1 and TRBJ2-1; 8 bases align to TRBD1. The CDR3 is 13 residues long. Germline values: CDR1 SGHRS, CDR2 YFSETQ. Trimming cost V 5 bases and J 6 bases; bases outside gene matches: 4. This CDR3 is CASSFTGGNEQFF. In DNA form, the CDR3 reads TGCGCCAGCAGTTTCACAGGGGGCAATGAGCAGTTCTTC.

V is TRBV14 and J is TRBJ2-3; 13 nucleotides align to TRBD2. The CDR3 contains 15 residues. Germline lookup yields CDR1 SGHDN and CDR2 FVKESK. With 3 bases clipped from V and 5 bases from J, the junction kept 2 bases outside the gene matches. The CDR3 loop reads CASSHRLAGGDTQYF. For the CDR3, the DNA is TGTGCCAGCAGCCATAGACTAGCGGGAGGAGATACGCAGTATTTT. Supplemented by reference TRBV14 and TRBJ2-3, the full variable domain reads EAGVTQFPSHSVIEKGQTVTLRCDPISGHDNLYWYRRVMGKEIKFLLHFVKESKQDESGMPNNRFLAERTGGTYSTLKVQPAELEDSGVYFCASSHRLAGGDTQYFGPGTRLTVL.

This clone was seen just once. CDR3 protein: CASSQDGKGPSTYEQYF. The CDR3, as DNA: TGCGCCAGCAGCCAAGACGGAAAGGGGCCTTCTACCTACGAGCAGTACTTC. The chain couples TRBV4-1 to TRBJ2-7, with D possibly TRBD1 on 5 matching bases. The CDR3 runs 17 residues. Germline-derived CDR1 and CDR2 are MGHRA and YSYEKL. Trimming stripped 0 bases from V and 2 bases from J, with 17 bases between.

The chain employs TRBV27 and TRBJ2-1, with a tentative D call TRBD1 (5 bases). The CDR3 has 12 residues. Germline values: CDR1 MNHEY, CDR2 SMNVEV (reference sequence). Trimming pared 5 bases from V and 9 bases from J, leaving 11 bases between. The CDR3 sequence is CASSPQGVEQFF. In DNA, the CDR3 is TGTGCCAGCAGTCCCCAGGGTGTTGAGCAGTTCTTC.

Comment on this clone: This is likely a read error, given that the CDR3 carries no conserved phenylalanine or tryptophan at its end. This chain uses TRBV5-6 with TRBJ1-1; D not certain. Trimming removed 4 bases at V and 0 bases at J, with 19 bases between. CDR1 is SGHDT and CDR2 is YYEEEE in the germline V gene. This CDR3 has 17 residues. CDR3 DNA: TGTGCCAGCAGCCTCAAGTCGGGGTGGAATATGAACACTGAAGCTTTCCTT. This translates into CASSLKSGWNMNTEAFL.

The CDR3 nucleotides read TGTGCCAGCAGCTCACAAGAGACCCAGTACTTC. It specifies CASSSQETQYF. V and J are TRBV7-2 and TRBJ2-5; no reliable D call. The CDR3 sequence is 11 residues long. V was shortened by 4 bases and J by 2 bases, with 2 bases between the two germline ends. Germline V gene data show CDR1 as SGHTA and CDR2 as FQGNSA.

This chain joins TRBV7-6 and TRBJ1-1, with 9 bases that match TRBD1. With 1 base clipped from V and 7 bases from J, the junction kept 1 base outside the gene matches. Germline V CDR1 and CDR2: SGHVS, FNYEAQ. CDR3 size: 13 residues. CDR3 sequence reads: CASSLGTGDEAFF. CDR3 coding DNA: TGTGCCAGCAGCTTAGGGACAGGGGATGAAGCTTTCTTT.

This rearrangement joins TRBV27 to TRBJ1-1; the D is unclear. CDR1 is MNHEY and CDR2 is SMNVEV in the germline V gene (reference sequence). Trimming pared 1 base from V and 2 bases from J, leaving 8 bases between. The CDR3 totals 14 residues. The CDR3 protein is CASSLYAGNTEAFF. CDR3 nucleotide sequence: TGTGCCAGCAGTTTATACGCAGGTAACACTGAAGCTTTCTTT.

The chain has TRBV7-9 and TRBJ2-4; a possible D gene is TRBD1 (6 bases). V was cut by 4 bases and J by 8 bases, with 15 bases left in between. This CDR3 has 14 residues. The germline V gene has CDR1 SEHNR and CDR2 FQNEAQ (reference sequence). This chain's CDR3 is CASSSQGFVDIQYF. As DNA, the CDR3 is TGTGCCAGCAGCTCACAGGGCTTTGTGGACATTCAGTACTTC. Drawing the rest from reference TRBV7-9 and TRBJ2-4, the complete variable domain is DTGVSQNPRHKITKRGQNVTFRCDPISEHNRLYWYRQTLGQGPEFLTYFQNEAQLEKSRLLSDRFSAERPKGSFSTLEIQRTEQGDSAMYLCASSSQGFVDIQYFGAGTRLSVL.

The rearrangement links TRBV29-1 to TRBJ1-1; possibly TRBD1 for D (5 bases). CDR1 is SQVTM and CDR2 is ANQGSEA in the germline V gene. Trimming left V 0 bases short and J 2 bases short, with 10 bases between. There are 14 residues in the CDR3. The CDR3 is CSVEELGENTEAFF. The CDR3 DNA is TGCAGCGTTGAAGAGTTAGGGGAAAACACTGAAGCTTTCTTT.

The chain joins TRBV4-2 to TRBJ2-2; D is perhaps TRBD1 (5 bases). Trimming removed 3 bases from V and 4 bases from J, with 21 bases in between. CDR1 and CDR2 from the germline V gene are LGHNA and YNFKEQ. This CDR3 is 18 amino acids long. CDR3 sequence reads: CASSQARSRGGRTGELFF. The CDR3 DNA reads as TGTGCCAGCAGCCAGGCCCGGAGTAGGGGCGGACGCACCGGGGAGCTGTTTTTT.

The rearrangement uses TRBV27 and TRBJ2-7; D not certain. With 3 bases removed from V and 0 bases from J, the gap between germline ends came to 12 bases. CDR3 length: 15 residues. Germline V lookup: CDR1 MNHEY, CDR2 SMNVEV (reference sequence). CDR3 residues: CASSFGPASSYEQYF. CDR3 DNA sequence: TGTGCCAGCAGTTTTGGCCCCGCAAGCTCCTACGAGCAGTACTTC.

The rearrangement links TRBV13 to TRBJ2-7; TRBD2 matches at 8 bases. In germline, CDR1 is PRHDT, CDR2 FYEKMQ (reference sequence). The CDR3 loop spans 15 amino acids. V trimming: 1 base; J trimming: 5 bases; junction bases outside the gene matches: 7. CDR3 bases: TGTGCCAGCAGCTTAGACCGGGAGGGCCGCCACGAGCAGTACTTC. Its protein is CASSLDREGRHEQYF. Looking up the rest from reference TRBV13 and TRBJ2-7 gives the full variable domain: AAGVIQSPRHLIKEKRETATLKCYPIPRHDTVYWYQQGPGQDPQFLISFYEKMQSDKGSIPDRFSAQQFSDYHSELNMSSLELGDSALYFCASSLDREGRHEQYFGPGTRLTVT.

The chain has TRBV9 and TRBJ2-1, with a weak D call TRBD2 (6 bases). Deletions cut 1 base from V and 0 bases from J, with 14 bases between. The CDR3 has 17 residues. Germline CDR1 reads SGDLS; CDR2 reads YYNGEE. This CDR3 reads CASSVTLAPSSYNEQFF. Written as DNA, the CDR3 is TGTGCCAGCAGCGTAACCCTAGCGCCGAGCTCCTACAATGAGCAGTTCTTC.

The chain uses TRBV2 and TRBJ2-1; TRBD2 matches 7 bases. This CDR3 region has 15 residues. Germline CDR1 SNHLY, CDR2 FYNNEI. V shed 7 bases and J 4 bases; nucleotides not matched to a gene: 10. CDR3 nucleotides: TGTGCCAGCACGCTGGGGGGAGGGGCTTACAATGAGCAGTTCTTC. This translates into CASTLGGGAYNEQFF. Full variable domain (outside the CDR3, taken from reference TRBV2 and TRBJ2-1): EPEVTQTPSHQVTQMGQEVILRCVPISNHLYFYWYRQILGQKVEFLVSFYNNEISEKSEIFDDQFSVERPDGSNFTLKIRSTKLEDSAMYFCASTLGGGAYNEQFFGPGTRLTVL.

CDR3 in DNA: TGTGCCAGCGGAACCGGGACTAGACACAATGAGCAGTTCTTC. This encodes CASGTGTRHNEQFF. The gene calls are TRBV27 and TRBJ2-1, with 8 bases aligning to TRBD2. CDR3 length: 14 residues. Germline V CDR1 and CDR2: MNHEY, SMNVEV (reference sequence). V shed 8 bases and J 5 bases; nucleotides not matched to a gene: 8.

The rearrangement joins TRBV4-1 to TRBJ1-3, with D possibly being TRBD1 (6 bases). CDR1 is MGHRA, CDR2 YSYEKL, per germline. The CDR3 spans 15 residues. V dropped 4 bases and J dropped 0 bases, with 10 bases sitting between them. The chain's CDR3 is CASSLSDSSGNTIYF. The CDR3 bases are TGCGCCAGCAGCCTTTCGGACAGCTCTGGAAACACCATATATTTT.

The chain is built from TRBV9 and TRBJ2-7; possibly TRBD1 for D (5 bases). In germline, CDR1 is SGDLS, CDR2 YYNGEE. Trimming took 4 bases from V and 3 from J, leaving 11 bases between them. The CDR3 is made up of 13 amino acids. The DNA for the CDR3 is TGTGCCAGCAGCCTAGGAAGGGGCTACGAGCAGTACTTC. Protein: CASSLGRGYEQYF.

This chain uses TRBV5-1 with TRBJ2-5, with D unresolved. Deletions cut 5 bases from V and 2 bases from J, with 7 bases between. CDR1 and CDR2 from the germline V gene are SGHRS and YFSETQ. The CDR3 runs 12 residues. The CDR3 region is CASSSQQETQYF. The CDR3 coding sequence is TGCGCCAGCAGTTCTCAGCAAGAGACCCAGTACTTC.

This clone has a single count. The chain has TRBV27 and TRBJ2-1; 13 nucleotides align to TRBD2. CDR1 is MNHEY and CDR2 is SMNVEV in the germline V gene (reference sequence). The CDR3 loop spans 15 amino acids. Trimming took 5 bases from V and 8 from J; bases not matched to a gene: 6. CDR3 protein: CASSKGLAGADEQFF. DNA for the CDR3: TGTGCCAGCAGTAAAGGACTAGCGGGAGCCGATGAGCAGTTCTTC.

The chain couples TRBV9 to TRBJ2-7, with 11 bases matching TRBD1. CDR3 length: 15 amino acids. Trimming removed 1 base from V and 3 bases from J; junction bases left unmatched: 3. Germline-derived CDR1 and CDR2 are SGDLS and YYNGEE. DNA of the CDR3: TGTGCCAGCAGCGTATCCGGGACAGGGGGCTACGAGCAGTACTTC. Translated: CASSVSGTGGYEQYF.

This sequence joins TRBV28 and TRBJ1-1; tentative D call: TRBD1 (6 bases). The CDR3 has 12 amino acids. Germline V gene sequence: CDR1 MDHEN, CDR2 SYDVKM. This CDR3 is CATGDPQAEAFF. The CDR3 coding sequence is TGTGCGACAGGTGACCCTCAGGCTGAAGCTTTCTTT. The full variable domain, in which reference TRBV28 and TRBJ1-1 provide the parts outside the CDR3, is DVKVTQSSRYLVKRTGEKVFLECVQDMDHENMFWYRQDPGLGLRLIYFSYDVKMKEKGDIPEGYSVSREKKERFSLILESASTNQTSMYLCATGDPQAEAFFGQGTRLTVV.